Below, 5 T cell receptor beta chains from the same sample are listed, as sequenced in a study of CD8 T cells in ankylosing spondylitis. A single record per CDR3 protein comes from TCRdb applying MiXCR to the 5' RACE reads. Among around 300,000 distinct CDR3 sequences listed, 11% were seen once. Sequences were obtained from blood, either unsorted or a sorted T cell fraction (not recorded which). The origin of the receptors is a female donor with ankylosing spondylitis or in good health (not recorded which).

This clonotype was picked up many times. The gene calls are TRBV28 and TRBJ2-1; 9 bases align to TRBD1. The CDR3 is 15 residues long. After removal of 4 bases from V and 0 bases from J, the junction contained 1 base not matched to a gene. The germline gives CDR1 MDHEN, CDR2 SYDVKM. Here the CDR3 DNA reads TGTGCCAGCAGTTGGGGACAGGGCTCCTACAATGAGCAGTTCTTC. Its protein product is CASSWGQGSYNEQFF. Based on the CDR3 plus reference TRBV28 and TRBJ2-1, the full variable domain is DVKVTQSSRYLVKRTGEKVFLECVQDMDHENMFWYRQDPGLGLRLIYFSYDVKMKEKGDIPEGYSVSREKKERFSLILESASTNQTSMYLCASSWGQGSYNEQFFGPGTRLTVL.

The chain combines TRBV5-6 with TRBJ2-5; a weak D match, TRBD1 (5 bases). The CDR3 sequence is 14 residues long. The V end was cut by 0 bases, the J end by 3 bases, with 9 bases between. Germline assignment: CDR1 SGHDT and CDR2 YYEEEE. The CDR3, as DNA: TGTGCCAGCAGCTTGGGAGGCAGGGAAGAGACCCAGTACTTC. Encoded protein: CASSLGGREETQYF.

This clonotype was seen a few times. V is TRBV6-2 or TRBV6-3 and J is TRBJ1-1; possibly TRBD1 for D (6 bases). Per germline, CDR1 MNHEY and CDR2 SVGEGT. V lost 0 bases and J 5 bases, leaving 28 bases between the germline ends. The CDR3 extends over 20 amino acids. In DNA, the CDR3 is TGTGCCAGCAGTTACTCTACTCCCGGGACAAAAAGCGGCAGACGGACTGAAGCTTTCTTT. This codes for CASSYSTPGTKSGRRTEAFF.

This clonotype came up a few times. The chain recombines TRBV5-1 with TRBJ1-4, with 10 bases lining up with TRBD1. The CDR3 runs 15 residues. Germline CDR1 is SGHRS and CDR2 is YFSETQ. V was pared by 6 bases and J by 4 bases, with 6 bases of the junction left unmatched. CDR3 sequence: CASTDRGRLNEKLFF. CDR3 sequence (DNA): TGCGCCAGCACGGACAGGGGGAGACTTAATGAAAAACTGTTTTTT. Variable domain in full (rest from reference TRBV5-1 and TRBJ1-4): KAGVTQTPRYLIKTRGQQVTLSCSPISGHRSVSWYQQTPGQGLQFLFEYFSETQRNKGNFPGRFSGRQFSNSRSEMNVSTLELGDSALYLCASTDRGRLNEKLFFGSGTQLSVL.

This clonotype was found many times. CDR3 protein: CASSPLLGTEQFF. Here the CDR3 DNA reads TGTGCCAGCAGCCCTCTCCTGGGAACTGAGCAGTTCTTC. This rearrangement joins TRBV7-2 to TRBJ2-1, with D uncertain. The length of the CDR3 is 13 residues. CDR1 is SGHTA and CDR2 is FQGNSA in the germline V gene. V shed 5 bases and J shed 9 bases, with 14 bases lying between them.